Listed here is a single T cell receptor beta chain. Its specificity is unknown. This sample was taken from a study of T cell responses to AZD1222 COVID-19 vaccine. Germline V lookup: CDR1 SGHNT, CDR2 YYREEE (reference sequence). This CDR3 spans 13 amino acids. The ends were cut back, 4 bases at V and 8 bases at J, with 12 bases in the middle. The repertoire was sequenced with immunoSEQ multiplex PCR; TCRdb's copy has only in-frame clones and lacks some. This sample has some 140,000 clones, with roughly nine tenths found just once. General observations from the study: Distributed over spike, vaccine-associated CD4 TCRs predominated at 160-218 and 743-854. Nearly half of spike-specific TCRs reportedly go after variant regions that carry no mutations.

The sequence came from an adult in good health. The sequenced sample was peripheral blood, obtained on day 0 of AZD1222 vaccination. This rearrangement joins TRBV5-4 to TRBJ1-4; D might be TRBD1 (5 bases). The CDR3 sequence: CASSNIGGEKLFF. The CDR3 DNA reads as TGTGCCAGCAGCAACATTGGGGGGGAAAAACTGTTTTTT.